The clone carrying this T cell receptor beta chain showed up many times. The target antigen is unknown. The sample is drawn from a study of Graves' ophthalmopathy and Graves' hyperthyroidism. Study conclusions and caveats: Detection in blood was also observed for most expanded thyroid clonotypes above 0.001 frequency.

V lost 10 bases and J lost 4; bases outside the gene matches: 6. The CDR3 length is 14 residues. CDR1 and CDR2 from the germline V gene are SGHAT and FQNNGV. Amplification targeted the TCR beta CDR3 regions, with RNA transcripts as the source material. RT-PCR with HTBI primers came first, then second-round multiplex PCR. MiXCR, applied by TCRdb to the multiplex PCR reads, yields one record per CDR3 protein. Of 600,000 to 700,000 distinct CDR3 sequences listed, about 40% are singletons. J is TRBJ2-7 and V is TRBV11-2; 14 bases agree with TRBD2. The sequencing input was peripheral blood. This clonotype was obtained from an adult man with Graves' ophthalmopathy. The chain's CDR3 is CATGTSGRIYEQYF. The CDR3 nucleotides are TGTGCCACCGGGACTAGCGGGAGAATTTACGAGCAGTACTTC.